The clone carrying this TCR beta chain has only a few counts. Its target is unknown. Whole-study results and caveats: In terms of TCR gene usage, tumor memory CD4+ T cells clustered together with blood and lymph node memory CD4+ cells, as well as with lymph node naive CD4+ cells. Greatest tumor Treg TCR overlap was with tumor naive CD4+ cells.

Germline V gene sequence: CDR1 MNHNY, CDR2 SVGAGI (reference sequence). The CDR3 runs to 12 residues. V shed 7 bases and J shed 1 base, with 7 bases lying between them. Semi-nested PCR with Nested Universal Primer A followed constant-region reverse priming of full-length variable regions. TCRdb re-analysed the 5' RACE reads in MiXCR, keeping a single row per CDR3 protein. The table lists just under 65,000 distinct CDR3 sequences, around a fifth of them singletons. Sequenced: memory CD4+ T cells sorted from a lymph node. Subset specified: memory CD4+ T cells, CD4+CD45RO+CD25-. The sequence was obtained from a female donor with breast cancer. The chain is built from TRBV6-6 and TRBJ1-1; the D is unclear. CDR3: CASIGTNTEAFF. The CDR3, as DNA: TGTGCCAGCATAGGTACGAACACTGAAGCTTTCTTT.